What follows describes a single T cell receptor (beta chain). The antigen remains undetermined. The data derive from a study of CD8 T cells in ankylosing spondylitis. TCRdb redid the calling of the 5' RACE reads with MiXCR, one entry per CDR3 protein. The profile shows around 340,000 distinct CDR3 sequences, 20% to 25% of them singletons. General study points: There was a TCR beta motif, made of several highly homologous variants, that appeared characteristic of ankylosing spondylitis blood. Earlier studies detected some motif variants in reactive arthritis synovial fluid and blood.

The source of this sequence is a male donor with ankylosing spondylitis or in good health (not recorded which). Sequenced: blood, either unsorted or a sorted T cell fraction (not recorded which).

The CDR3 loop reads CASSSSTGTYSYEQYF. The CDR3 DNA reads TGTGCCAGCAGCTCCTCCACCGGGACGTATTCCTACGAGCAGTACTTC. This chain joins TRBV7-9 and TRBJ2-7; D is possibly TRBD1 or TRBD2 (5 bases each). Looked up from germline, CDR1 is SEHNR and CDR2 is FQNEAQ (reference sequence). The V end lost 4 bases, the J end lost 1 base, and 17 bases lay between the germline ends. The CDR3 loop spans 16 amino acids.